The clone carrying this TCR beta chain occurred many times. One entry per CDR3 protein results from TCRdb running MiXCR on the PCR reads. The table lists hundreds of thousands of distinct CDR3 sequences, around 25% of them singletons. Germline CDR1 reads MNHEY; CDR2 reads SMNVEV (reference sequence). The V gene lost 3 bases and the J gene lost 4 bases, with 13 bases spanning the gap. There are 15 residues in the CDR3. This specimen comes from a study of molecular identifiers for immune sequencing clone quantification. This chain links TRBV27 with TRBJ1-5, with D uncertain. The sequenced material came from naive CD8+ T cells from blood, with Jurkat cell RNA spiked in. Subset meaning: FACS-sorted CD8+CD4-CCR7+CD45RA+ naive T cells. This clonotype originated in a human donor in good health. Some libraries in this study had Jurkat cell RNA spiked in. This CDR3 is CASSLNGNPNQPQHF. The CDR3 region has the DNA TGTGCCAGCAGTTTGAACGGGAACCCAAATCAGCCCCAGCATTTT.